Each of the 8 T cell receptor beta chains below was sequenced from the same sample in a study of glioma-infiltrating T cells after dendritic cell vaccination. Described time point: after dendritic cell vaccination, including at tumor progression/relapse. The repertoire was sequenced with immunoSEQ multiplex PCR; TCRdb's copy has only in-frame clones and lacks some. Of about 65,000 clones detected, around nine tenths appear once; the ten largest clones hold roughly 11%. The sample here was blood, taken after dendritic cell vaccination. The receptors shown here come from a human donor with glioblastoma.

V usage is TRBV5-1 and J usage is TRBJ2-5, with 8 bases lining up with TRBD2. This CDR3 spans 16 amino acids. CDR1 and CDR2 from the germline V gene are SGHRS and YFSETQ. The V segment lost 0 bases and the J segment 5 bases; nucleotides outside the gene matches: 9. The CDR3 DNA reads as TGCGCCAGCAGCTTGGCCACGGGGACTAGGGGGGAGACCCAGTACTTC. Its protein is CASSLATGTRGETQYF.

The CDR3 DNA sequence: TGTGCCAGCAGCTTAGTTGTGCAGGGCCCCTATAATTCACCCCTCCACTTT. Protein sequence: CASSLVVQGPYNSPLHF. The chain joins TRBV7-2 to TRBJ1-6; possibly TRBD1 for D (5 bases). With 1 base removed from V and 2 bases from J, the gap between germline ends came to 12 bases. Germline V CDR1 and CDR2: SGHTA, FQGNSA. The length of the CDR3 is 17 residues.

The V gene is TRBV11-3, the J gene TRBJ1-1, with D perhaps matching TRBD1 (6 bases). The germline CDR1 and CDR2 sequences are SGHNT and YENEEA. V was trimmed by 1 base and J by 1 base, leaving 7 bases between them. The CDR3 totals 14 residues. The CDR3 DNA reads as TGTGCCAGCAGCTTAGGGACAGAGAACACTGAAGCTTTCTTT. It translates to CASSLGTENTEAFF.

The chain employs TRBV18 and TRBJ2-7, with D maybe TRBD1 (6 bases). CDR1 and CDR2 (germline): KGHSH, LQKENI. Trimming removed 3 bases from V and 5 bases from J, with 8 bases in between. This CDR3 spans 12 amino acids. This CDR3 is CASSPSGDEQYF. For the CDR3, the DNA is TGTGCCAGCTCACCCTCAGGGGACGAGCAGTACTTC. Full variable domain (missing parts from reference TRBV18 and TRBJ2-7): NAGVMQNPRHLVRRRGQEARLRCSPMKGHSHVYWYRQLPEEGLKFMVYLQKENIIDESGMPKERFSAEFPKEGPSILRIQQVVRGDSAAYFCASSPSGDEQYFGPGTRLTVT.

In nucleotides, the CDR3 is TGTGCCTGGATTGGCCAGGATGGCTACGAGCAGTACTTC. Translating it yields CAWIGQDGYEQYF. V is TRBV30 and J is TRBJ2-7; D is uncertain. The CDR3 runs 13 residues. Germline values: CDR1 GTSNPN, CDR2 SVGIG (reference sequence). Trimming removed 4 bases from V and 3 bases from J, with 13 bases in between.

J is TRBJ1-2 and V is TRBV19; 7 bases are a match to TRBD1. V lost 4 bases and J lost 4; bases outside the gene matches: 9. Germline V gene lookup returns CDR1 LNHDA and CDR2 SQIVND (reference sequence). This CDR3 has 15 amino acids. Written as DNA, the CDR3 is TGTGCCAGTAGTAATCGACAGGGTCAGGGCTATGGCTACACCTTC. Translation gives CASSNRQGQGYGYTF.

The chain is built from TRBV29-1 and TRBJ2-7; 9 bases are a match to TRBD2. Germline loops: CDR1 SQVTM, CDR2 ANQGSEA. The CDR3 extends over 17 amino acids. Trimming removed 6 bases from V and 6 bases from J; junction bases left unmatched: 21. The DNA of the CDR3 is TGCAGCGTCCTAACCTATTTACTCGGGACTAGCACTTCCGAGCAGTACTTC. Translating it yields CSVLTYLLGTSTSEQYF.

The chain combines TRBV19 with TRBJ1-1, with D tentatively TRBD1 (5 bases). In germline, CDR1 is LNHDA, CDR2 SQIVND (reference sequence). V was trimmed by 9 bases and J by 0 bases, leaving 14 bases between them. This CDR3 contains 14 residues. The CDR3 sequence is CASRQQDMNTEAFF. The CDR3, as DNA: TGTGCCAGCCGACAACAGGACATGAACACTGAAGCTTTCTTT.